This T cell receptor (beta chain) was sequenced during a study of technical replicates of blood from a handful of donors. Here immunoSEQ multiplex PCR was the method, and the copy in TCRdb shows in-frame clones only, minus some. The sample consists of tens of thousands of clones, about nine tenths of them appearing once. The germline V gene encodes CDR1 SGHRS and CDR2 YFSETQ. Trimming cost V 4 bases and J 3 bases; bases outside gene matches: 7. The CDR3 is 15 residues long. Sequenced material: PBMCs. The sequence derives from a human donor in good health. Some clones in this sample may be carry-over from other donors' samples. The chain carries TRBV5-1 and TRBJ2-7; TRBD2 aligns across 10 bases. The CDR3 loop is CASSPVASGSYEQYF. CDR3 coding DNA: TGCGCCAGCAGCCCCGTTGCTAGCGGGAGCTACGAGCAGTACTTC.